This TCR beta chain was sequenced in a study of regulatory T cells in long-lasting Graves disease. Remarks on this clonotype: Its antigen is not identified.

Time point in this sample: persistent/refractory GD, antithyroid drugs over 5 years with positive TRAb. Extracted RNA from PBMCs served as the source of the TCR library. Diagnosis followed American Thyroid Association guidelines for Graves' disease. Study-level findings and limits: The sample size was small, and this may have reduced accuracy. Persistent disease showed a preference for TRBV28, TRBJ1-2 and TRBJ2-5. Clonotypes that were public and shared totalled a few thousand in persistent patients versus 750 to 1,000 in new patients.

Germline V gene sequence: CDR1 MDHEN, CDR2 SYDVKM. V lost 2 bases and J 3 bases, leaving 19 bases between the germline ends. CDR3 length: 17 amino acids. HTBI primers from iRepertoire and Arm-PCR of CDR3 regions yielded the TCR beta libraries. TCRdb itself ran the multiplex PCR reads through MiXCR, one entry per CDR3 protein. The sample carries 650,000 to 850,000 distinct CDR3 sequences, 25% to 35% recorded once. The rearrangement links TRBV28 to TRBJ1-2; D might be TRBD1 (5 bases). This receptor was taken from a female donor with Graves disease. Sequences were derived from peripheral blood mononuclear cells (PBMCs), sampled when the disease was refractory, from a patient treated with antithyroid drugs. The CDR3 sequence: CASSLAGGERRDYGYTF. The DNA for the CDR3 is TGTGCCAGCAGTTTAGCTGGGGGGGAACGTCGGGACTATGGCTACACCTTC.